The rows below give T cell receptor beta chains drawn from one sample of a study of neurological immune-mediated disorders. TCRdb re-derived calls from the 5' RACE reads in MiXCR, one entry per CDR3 protein. The sample has 84,000 or so distinct CDR3 sequences, roughly an eighth seen once. Specimen: PBMCs. The origin of the receptors is a female donor with HTLV-1-associated myelopathy (HAM/TSP). The CDR3 runs from the conserved cysteine through the conserved F or W. The D gene is left open where the match is weak. Rows give clone size only sometimes, using once, few, many, or a class for an expanded clone.

size,D,J,V,length,CDR3,DNA
many,TRBD1,TRBJ1-6,TRBV12-3/TRBV12-4,17,CASSFFARVGTGPSLHF,TGTGCCAGCAGTTTTTTCGCTCGGGTCGGGACAGGGCCATCCCTCCACTTT
many,TRBD1,TRBJ1-1,TRBV5-1,14,CATKGAAGNTEAFF,TGCGCCACCAAGGGGGCGGCAGGGAACACTGAAGCTTTCTTT
medium-sized,NA,TRBJ2-2,TRBV12-3/TRBV12-4,12,CASGGRAGELFF,TGTGCCAGCGGGGGGCGAGCCGGGGAGCTGTTTTTT
many,NA,TRBJ2-2,TRBV28,15,CASSPPSFYNGELFF,TGTGCCAGCAGTCCTCCTAGTTTTTACAACGGGGAGCTGTTTTTT
many,TRBD2,TRBJ2-3,TRBV5-6,16,CASSPLAGASTDTQYF,TGTGCCAGCAGCCCGCTAGCGGGGGCTAGCACAGATACGCAGTATTTT
many,NA,TRBJ1-2,TRBV7-9,15,CASSLVGTPLYGYTF,TGTGCCAGCAGCTTGGTAGGGACGCCGCTCTATGGCTACACCTTC
many,TRBD1,TRBJ1-5,TRBV24-1,15,CATSDSGTGIQPQHF,TGTGCCACCAGTGACTCCGGGACAGGGATACAGCCCCAGCATTTT
few,NA,TRBJ2-3,TRBV21-1,13,CASSVPPGDTQYF,TGTGCCAGCAGCGTCCCGCCTGGAGATACGCAGTATTTT
NA,NA,TRBJ2-7,TRBV7-2,14,CASSRGLPPYEQYF,TGTGCCAGCAGCCGAGGGCTGCCCCCCTACGAGCAGTACTTC
NA,NA,TRBJ1-2,TRBV10-3,13,CAIWRENNYGYTF,TGTGCCATCTGGAGAGAGAATAACTATGGCTACACCTTC
many,NA,TRBJ1-1,TRBV4-1,14,CASSQDGRASEAFF,TGCGCCAGCAGCCAAGATGGTCGGGCGTCTGAAGCTTTCTTT
many,NA,TRBJ2-3,TRBV5-1,13,CASSVPSTDTQYF,TGCGCCAGCAGCGTACCTAGCACAGATACGCAGTATTTT
many,TRBD1,TRBJ1-1,TRBV27,15,CASSLRQGVFSEAFF,TGTGCCAGCAGTTTAAGGCAGGGGGTTTTCTCTGAAGCTTTCTTT
NA,NA,TRBJ1-1,TRBV5-1,14,CASSLGTLNTEAFF,TGCGCCAGCAGCTTAGGCACACTAAACACTGAAGCTTTCTTT
NA,NA,TRBJ2-3,TRBV7-6,21,CASSFYICSATRQGATDTQYF,NA
many,TRBD1,TRBJ1-1,TRBV3-1,14,CASSQGTGSTEAFF,TGTGCCAGCAGCCAAGGGACAGGGAGCACTGAAGCTTTCTTT
many,NA,TRBJ2-4,TRBV7-2,14,CASSPLTNGNIQYF,TGTGCCAGCAGCCCCCTAACCAACGGGAACATTCAGTACTTC
many,NA,TRBJ2-1,TRBV9,15,CASSVVAGRYNEQFF,TGTGCCAGCAGCGTAGTGGCAGGTCGATACAATGAGCAGTTCTTC
many,NA,TRBJ2-5,TRBV4-1,16,CASSQVLTSVQETQYF,TGCGCCAGCAGCCAAGTACTTACTAGTGTGCAAGAGACCCAGTACTTC
many,NA,TRBJ1-2,TRBV15,14,CATSRDKQGRGYTF,TGTGCCACCAGCAGAGACAAACAGGGACGTGGCTACACCTTC
many,NA,TRBJ2-7,TRBV20-1,15,CSARDRVGGRREQYF,TGCAGTGCTAGAGATAGGGTTGGGGGCCGCCGCGAGCAGTACTTC
many,TRBD1,TRBJ2-6,TRBV29-1,16,CSGGDRGSSGANVLTF,TGCAGCGGGGGGGACAGGGGGTCCTCTGGGGCCAACGTCCTGACTTTC
many,NA,TRBJ2-5,TRBV5-1,14,CASSLGLNQETQYF,TGCGCCAGCAGCTTGGGACTAAACCAAGAGACCCAGTACTTC
many,NA,TRBJ1-1,TRBV9,15,CASSVAAGADTEAFF,TGTGCCAGCAGCGTAGCTGCCGGGGCGGACACTGAAGCTTTCTTT
many,NA,TRBJ1-6,TRBV7-9,14,CASSFQGSNSPLHF,TGTGCCAGCAGCTTTCAGGGGAGTAATTCACCCCTCCACTTT
NA,TRBD2,TRBJ2-1,TRBV18,20,CASSPPVGSGGPLSYNEQFF,TGTGCCAGCTCACCACCGGTCGGTAGCGGGGGTCCCCTCTCCTACAATGAGCAGTTCTTC
many,NA,TRBJ1-1,TRBV12-3/TRBV12-4,14,CASSLSGLNTEAFF,TGTGCCAGCAGTTTGTCAGGGTTGAACACTGAAGCTTTCTTT
many,TRBD1,TRBJ1-5,TRBV2,14,CASMQGARNQPQHF,TGTGCCAGCATGCAGGGGGCACGCAATCAGCCCCAGCATTTT
many,NA,TRBJ1-5,TRBV5-6,16,CASSFQTGYSNQPQHF,TGTGCCAGCAGCTTCCAAACAGGGTATAGCAATCAGCCCCAGCATTTT
few,NA,TRBJ2-4,TRBV20-1,13,CSASARDENIQYF,TGCAGTGCTAGCGCGAGGGACGAAAACATTCAGTACTTC
NA,TRBD1,TRBJ1-5,TRBV18,15,CVSSRDRGDNQPQHF,TGTGTCAGCTCACGGGACAGGGGTGACAATCAGCCCCAGCATTTT
many,NA,TRBJ2-7,TRBV20-1,17,CSASNAEGRWGQGEQYF,TGCAGTGCTAGTAACGCCGAAGGGAGGTGGGGCCAGGGGGAGCAGTACTTC
many,NA,TRBJ2-1,TRBV25-1,13,CASGRGAYNEQFF,TGTGCCAGCGGACGGGGAGCCTACAATGAGCAGTTCTTC
NA,NA,TRBJ2-6,TRBV11-2,17,CASSLRQVTSGANVLTF,TGTGCCAGCAGCTTACGACAGGTCACCTCTGGGGCCAACGTCCTGACTTTC
many,NA,TRBJ2-7,TRBV15,14,CATSRVSLTYEQYF,TGTGCCACCAGCCGGGTCAGTCTGACCTACGAGCAGTACTTC
NA,NA,TRBJ1-1,TRBV29-1,10,CSVDLGRAFF,TGCAGCGTTGATCTGGGGAGAGCTTTCTTT
many,NA,TRBJ2-1,TRBV18,14,CASSPPSSDNEQFF,TGTGCCAGCTCACCACCATCTTCCGATAATGAGCAGTTCTTC
many,TRBD2,TRBJ2-1,TRBV6-6,15,CASSYSRGGANEQFF,TGTGCCAGCAGTTACTCTCGCGGGGGGGCCAATGAGCAGTTCTTC
few,TRBD1,TRBJ2-5,TRBV5-1,13,CASSHGTEETQYF,TGCGCCAGCAGCCACGGGACAGAAGAGACCCAGTACTTC
few,TRBD1,TRBJ2-3,TRBV24-1,16,CATSDPGTGGTDTQYF,TGTGCCACCAGTGACCCCGGGACAGGAGGAACAGATACGCAGTATTTT
many,NA,TRBJ2-7,TRBV28,13,CASGYRRFHEQYF,TGTGCCAGCGGATACAGGAGGTTCCACGAGCAGTACTTC
many,TRBD1,TRBJ2-3,TRBV28,17,CASSSAVSGTDTDTQYF,TGTGCCAGCAGTTCGGCCGTGTCCGGGACAGACACAGATACGCAGTATTTT
NA,TRBD1,TRBJ2-1,TRBV19,15,CASSITTGKRVEQFF,TGTGCCAGTAGTATTACGACAGGGAAGAGGGTTGAGCAGTTCTTC
many,NA,TRBJ1-6,TRBV7-9,12,CASSLASGPLHF,TGTGCCAGCAGCTTAGCCTCAGGGCCCCTCCACTTT
many,TRBD1,TRBJ2-7,TRBV20-1,13,CSATGTGRHEQYF,TGCAGTGCGACCGGGACAGGGAGGCACGAGCAGTACTTC